This T cell receptor (beta chain) was observed in a study of cytomegalovirus exposure and HLA in healthy donors. Whole-study results and caveats: The authors enumerated over 150 TCR beta chains as linked to cytomegalovirus. Exclusion applied to some V segments, including TRBV6-2 and TRBV6-3, as they were indistinguishable. Sequencing likely produced, as an artifact, a cluster of highly shared sequence variants. Later on, an analysis tied approximately 17,000 TCR beta sequences to HLA alleles at 0.05 false discovery rate.

Trimming removed 4 bases from V and 4 bases from J; junction bases left unmatched: 10. CDR3 length: 19 residues. CDR1 and CDR2 from the germline V gene are SGHTA and FQGNSA. The PCR was carried out with 60 Vbeta primers and 13 Jbeta primers. Some clones are missing from TCRdb's copy, which holds only in-frame ones; the method was immunoSEQ multiplex PCR. The sample table includes about 130,000 clones. Comment on this clone: Antigen specificity is unknown.

The origin of this receptor is a young man in good health and CMV-seronegative. This chain joins TRBV7-2 and TRBJ2-6; 13 bases are shared with TRBD2. Sequenced material: PBMCs. The chain's CDR3 is CASSSDLLAGGSGANVLTF. Here the CDR3 DNA reads TGTGCCAGCAGCTCGGACCTACTAGCGGGAGGGTCAGGGGCCAACGTCCTGACTTTC. Looking up the rest from reference TRBV7-2 and TRBJ2-6 gives the full variable domain: GAGVSQSPSNKVTEKGKDVELRCDPISGHTALYWYRQSLGQGLEFLIYFQGNSAPDKSGLPSDRFSAERTGGSVSTLTIQRTQQEDSAVYLCASSSDLLAGGSGANVLTFGAGSRLTVL.